Listed below are T cell receptor beta chains from one sample, sequenced in a study of T cells in Graves' hyperthyroidism and ophthalmopathy. TCRdb passed the multiplex PCR reads through MiXCR, listing each CDR3 protein once. The data show just over 550,000 distinct CDR3 sequences, with about 43% seen just once and roughly 8.2% held by the top ten. The sequenced sample consisted of peripheral blood or thyroid tissue (not recorded which). These receptors came from a woman younger than 30 with Graves' hyperthyroidism. Each CDR3 is given with its conserved first and last residue. The D gene is left open where the match is weak. Size tells how often a clone was seen (once, few, many) or the class of an expanded clone, and some rows leave it out.

V gene	clone size	D gene	J gene	CDR3 protein
TRBV9	NA	TRBD2	TRBJ2-5	CASVTSGGHQETQYF
TRBV12-3/TRBV12-4	many	TRBD1	TRBJ2-7	CASSATGQGYEQYF
TRBV11-3	NA	NA	TRBJ1-2	CASSLDVGTNYGYTF
TRBV2	NA	TRBD1	TRBJ1-5	CASSFGTGVSQPQHF
TRBV10-3	few	TRBD2	TRBJ2-2	CAISASPSGNTGELFF
TRBV7-9	once	TRBD2	TRBJ2-6	CASSPWLAGEPNVLTF
TRBV7-9	NA	NA	TRBJ2-1	CASSLDRYEQFF
TRBV5-4	NA	NA	TRBJ1-4	CASSLVADGENEKLFF
TRBV20-1	once	TRBD1	TRBJ2-7	CSASQGAAGTRYEQYF
TRBV13	many	NA	TRBJ1-1	CASCERENTEAFF
TRBV2	NA	NA	TRBJ2-7	CASSEGRSGNEQYF
TRBV20-1	few	TRBD1	TRBJ1-5	CSANDRVGQPQHF
TRBV2	few	NA	TRBJ2-5	CASSDSGKTQYF
TRBV7-8	many	NA	TRBJ2-5	CASSPAGEETQYF
TRBV20-1	few	TRBD1	TRBJ2-5	CSATHPGTVGETQYF
TRBV29-1	few	NA	TRBJ1-2	CSVERDHSNYGYTF
TRBV11-1	NA	NA	TRBJ1-3	CASSTVLASLNTIYF
TRBV2	NA	NA	TRBJ1-6	CASSEALFYNSPLHF
TRBV19	NA	TRBD1	TRBJ1-2	CASSNDGTGYYGYTF
TRBV29-1	NA	NA	TRBJ1-2	CSVEELGSGNTF
TRBV10-2	NA	NA	TRBJ1-2	CASAPGRGIGYTF
TRBV10-3	NA	TRBD1	TRBJ1-2	CAISEPLTGAGGYTF
TRBV7-9	few	NA	TRBJ2-5	CASSWGREQETQYF
TRBV20-1	NA	NA	TRBJ1-5	CSAIPTGARSNQPQHF
TRBV7-4	NA	NA	TRBJ2-7	CASSLILSEQYF
TRBV12-3/TRBV12-4	many	NA	TRBJ1-6	CASTIQTDSPLHF
TRBV2	many	NA	TRBJ1-2	CASITGNSNYGYTF
TRBV9	few	NA	TRBJ2-2	CASSVLADNTGELFF
TRBV2	NA	NA	TRBJ2-2	CASSETENTGELFF